This TCR beta chain was sequenced for a study of blood T cells in healthy people across ages. This clonotype has ten or more counts. Alongside a J-beta primer mix, a sample-barcoded 5' primer served in a second PCR lasting roughly 6 to 12 cycles. TCRdb independently ran MiXCR on the 5' RACE reads; one entry per CDR3 protein. The sample holds about 1,800,000 distinct CDR3 sequences, roughly 27% seen once. CDR3 size: 15 residues. Germline CDR1 reads ENHRY; CDR2 reads SYGVKD. The ends lost 4 bases at V and 4 bases at J; junction bases unmatched: 6. The chain couples TRBV10-3 to TRBJ2-7, with 11 bases aligning to TRBD2. The receptor comes from a woman aged 30 to 39 in good health. The specimen sequenced was blood. CDR3 DNA: TGTGCCATCAGTGCGTCTCTAGCGGGAGGTTACGAGCAGTACTTC. It codes for CAISASLAGGYEQYF.